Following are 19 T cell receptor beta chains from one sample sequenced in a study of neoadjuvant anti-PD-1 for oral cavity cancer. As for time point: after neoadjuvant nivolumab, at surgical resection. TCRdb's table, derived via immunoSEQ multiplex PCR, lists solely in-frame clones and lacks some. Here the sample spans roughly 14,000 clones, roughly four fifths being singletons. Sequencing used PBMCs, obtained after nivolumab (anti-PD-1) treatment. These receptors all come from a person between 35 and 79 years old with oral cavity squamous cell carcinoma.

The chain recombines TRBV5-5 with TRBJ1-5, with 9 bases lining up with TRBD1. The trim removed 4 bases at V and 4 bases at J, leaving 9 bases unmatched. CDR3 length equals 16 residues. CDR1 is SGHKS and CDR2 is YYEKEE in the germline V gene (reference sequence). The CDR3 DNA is TGTGCCAGCAGCCTGGCCACAGGGGGCATGAATCAGCCCCAGCATTTT. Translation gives CASSLATGGMNQPQHF.

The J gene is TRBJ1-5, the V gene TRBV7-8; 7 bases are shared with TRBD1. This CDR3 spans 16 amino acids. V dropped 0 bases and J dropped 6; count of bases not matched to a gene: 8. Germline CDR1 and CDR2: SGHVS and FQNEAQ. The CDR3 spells CASSLAPQGFGQPQHF. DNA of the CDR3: TGTGCCAGCAGCTTAGCCCCACAGGGGTTTGGTCAGCCCCAGCATTTT.

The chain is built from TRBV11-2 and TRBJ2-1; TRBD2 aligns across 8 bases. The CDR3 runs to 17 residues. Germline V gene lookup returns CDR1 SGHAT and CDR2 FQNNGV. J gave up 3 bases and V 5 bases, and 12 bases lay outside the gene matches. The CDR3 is CASSPDLSGEVYNEQFF. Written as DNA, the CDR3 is TGTGCCAGCAGCCCCGACCTTAGCGGGGAGGTCTACAATGAGCAGTTCTTC.

CDR3 loop: CASRRGRPGANVLTF. CDR3 bases: TGTGCCAGCAGGCGGGGCCGGCCTGGGGCCAACGTCCTGACTTTC. J is TRBJ2-6 and V is TRBV5-8, with D maybe TRBD2 (6 bases). Germline lookup yields CDR1 SGHTS and CDR2 YDEGEE. The CDR3 is 15 amino acids. Trimming removed 5 bases at V and 2 bases at J, with 11 bases between.

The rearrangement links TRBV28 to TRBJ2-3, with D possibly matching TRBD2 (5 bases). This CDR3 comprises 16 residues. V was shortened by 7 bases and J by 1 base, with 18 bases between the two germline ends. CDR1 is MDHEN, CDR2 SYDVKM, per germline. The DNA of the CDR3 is TGTGCCAGCAAACCCCGCAGGAGGCGCGGCACAGATACGCAGTATTTT. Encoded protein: CASKPRRRRGTDTQYF.

CDR3 protein: CASSYGGDYGYTF. The CDR3 nucleotides read TGTGCCAGCAGCTATGGGGGGGACTATGGCTACACCTTC. The V call is TRBV7-9, the J call TRBJ1-2; a possible D gene is TRBD1 (5 bases). This CDR3 spans 13 amino acids. Per germline, CDR1 SEHNR and CDR2 FQNEAQ (reference sequence). Trimming removed 4 bases at V and 3 bases at J, with 9 bases between.

CDR3: CASSAGYEVYSNQPQHF. DNA of the CDR3: TGTGCCAGTAGTGCCGGGTACGAGGTATATAGCAATCAGCCCCAGCATTTT. The chain is built from TRBV19 and TRBJ1-5; D unresolved. Trimming pared 5 bases from V and 0 bases from J, leaving 17 bases between. CDR1 and CDR2 (germline): LNHDA, SQIVND (reference sequence). The CDR3 totals 17 residues.

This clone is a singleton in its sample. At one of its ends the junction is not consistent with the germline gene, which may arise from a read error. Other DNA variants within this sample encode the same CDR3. The CDR3 is CASSRDRGNYGYTF. For the CDR3, the DNA is TGCGCCAGCAGCCGAGACAGGGGGAACTATGGCTATACCTTC. The rearrangement links TRBV4-1 to TRBJ1-2, with 9 bases lining up with TRBD1. The length of the CDR3 is 14 residues. The germline gives CDR1 MGHRA, CDR2 YSYEKL.

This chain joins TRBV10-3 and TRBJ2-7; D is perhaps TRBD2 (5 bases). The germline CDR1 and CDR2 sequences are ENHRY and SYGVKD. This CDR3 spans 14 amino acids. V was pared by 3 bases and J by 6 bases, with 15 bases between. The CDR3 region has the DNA TGTGCCATCAGTGATCCGGGGTTAGGCGGCGAGCAGTACTTC. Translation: CAISDPGLGGEQYF.

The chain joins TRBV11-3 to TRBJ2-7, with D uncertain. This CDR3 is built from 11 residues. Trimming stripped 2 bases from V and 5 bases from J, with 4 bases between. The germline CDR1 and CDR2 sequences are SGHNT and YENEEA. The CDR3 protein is CASSLLDEQYF. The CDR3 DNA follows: TGTGCCAGCAGCTTACTCGACGAGCAGTACTTC.

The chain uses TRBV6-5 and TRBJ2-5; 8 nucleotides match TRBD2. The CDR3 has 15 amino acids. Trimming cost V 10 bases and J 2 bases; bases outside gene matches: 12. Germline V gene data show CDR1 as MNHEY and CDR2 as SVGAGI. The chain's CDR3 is CATSDGGAGQETQYF. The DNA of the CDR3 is TGTGCCACCTCCGACGGGGGGGCAGGGCAAGAGACCCAGTACTTC.

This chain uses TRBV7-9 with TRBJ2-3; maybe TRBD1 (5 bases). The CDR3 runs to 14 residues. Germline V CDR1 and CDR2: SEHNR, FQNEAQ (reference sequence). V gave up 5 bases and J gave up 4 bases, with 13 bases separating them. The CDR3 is CASSAQGGPDTQYF. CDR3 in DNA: TGTGCCAGCAGCGCCCAGGGCGGCCCAGATACGCAGTATTTT. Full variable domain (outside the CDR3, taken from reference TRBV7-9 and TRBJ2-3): DTGVSQNPRHKITKRGQNVTFRCDPISEHNRLYWYRQTLGQGPEFLTYFQNEAQLEKSRLLSDRFSAERPKGSFSTLEIQRTEQGDSAMYLCASSAQGGPDTQYFGPGTRLTVL.

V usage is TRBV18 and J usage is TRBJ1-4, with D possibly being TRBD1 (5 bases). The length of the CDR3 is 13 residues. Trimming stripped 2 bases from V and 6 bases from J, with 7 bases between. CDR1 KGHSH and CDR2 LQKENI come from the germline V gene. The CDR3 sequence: CASSPLGDEKLFF. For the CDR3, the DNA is TGTGCCAGCTCACCATTAGGGGATGAAAAACTGTTTTTT.

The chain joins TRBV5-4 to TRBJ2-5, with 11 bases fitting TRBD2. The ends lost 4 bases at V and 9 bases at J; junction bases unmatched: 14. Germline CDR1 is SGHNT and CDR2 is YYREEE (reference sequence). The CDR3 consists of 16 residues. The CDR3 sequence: CASSPPGLAGGRAQYF. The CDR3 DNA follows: TGTGCCAGCAGCCCCCCGGGGTTAGCGGGGGGGCGGGCCCAGTACTTC.

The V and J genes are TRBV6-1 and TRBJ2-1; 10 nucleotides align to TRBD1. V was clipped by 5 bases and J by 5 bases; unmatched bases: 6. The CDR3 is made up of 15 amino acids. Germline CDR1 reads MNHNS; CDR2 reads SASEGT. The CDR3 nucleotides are TGTGCCAGCAGTCTTGTCGGGACAGGGGACAATGAGCAGTTCTTC. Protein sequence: CASSLVGTGDNEQFF.

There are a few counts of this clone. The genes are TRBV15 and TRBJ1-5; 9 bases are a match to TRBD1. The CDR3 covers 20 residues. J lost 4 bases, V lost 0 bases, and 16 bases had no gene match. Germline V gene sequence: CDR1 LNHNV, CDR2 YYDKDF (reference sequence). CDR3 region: CATSRDLWQFDRGGNQPQHF. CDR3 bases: TGTGCCACCAGCAGAGATCTTTGGCAATTTGACAGGGGGGGGAATCAGCCCCAGCATTTT.

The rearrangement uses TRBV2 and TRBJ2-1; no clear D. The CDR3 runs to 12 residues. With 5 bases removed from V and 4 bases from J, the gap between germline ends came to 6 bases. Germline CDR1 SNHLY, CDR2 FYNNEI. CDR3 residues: CASSSDYNEQFF. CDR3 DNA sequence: TGTGCCAGCAGTTCGGATTACAATGAGCAGTTCTTC.

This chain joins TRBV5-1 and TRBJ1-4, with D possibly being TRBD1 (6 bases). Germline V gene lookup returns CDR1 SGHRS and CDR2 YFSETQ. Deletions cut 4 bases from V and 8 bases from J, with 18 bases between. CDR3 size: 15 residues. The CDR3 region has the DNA TGCGCCAGCAGCCCCGGGAGGGGGGCCGGGGAAAAACTGTTTTTT. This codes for CASSPGRGAGEKLFF.

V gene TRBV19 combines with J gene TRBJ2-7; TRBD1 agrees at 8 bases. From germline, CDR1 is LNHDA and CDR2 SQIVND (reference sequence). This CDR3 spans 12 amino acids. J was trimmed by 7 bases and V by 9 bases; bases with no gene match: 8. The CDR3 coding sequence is TGTGCCAGGACAGGGGCCGCGGGGGAGCAGTACTTC. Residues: CARTGAAGEQYF.